This TCR beta chain came from a study of cytotoxic CD8 clonotypes in ibrutinib-treated CLL. Background on the study: The average sample held about 260,000 productive templates and 75,000 to 100,000 productive rearrangements.

This CDR3 has 13 residues. CDR1 and CDR2 from the germline V gene are SGDLS and YYNGEE. Trimming took 4 bases from V and 4 from J; bases not matched to a gene: 3. Broader study findings: The study found public clonotypes uncommon, contracting or stable on treatment. Clonality was elevated at ibrutinib response and had returned toward baseline at progression. Exceeding age-matched healthy donors, baseline clonality also tracked the counts of circulating CD8+ T cells.

Data came from immunoSEQ multiplex PCR; TCRdb stores just in-frame clones and leaves some out. This table has about 140,000 clones, around 80% appearing once. In the case of this clone: Its antigen is unknown.

The chain uses TRBV9 and TRBJ2-7; TRBD1 matches at 9 bases. This sequence originates from a human donor with chronic lymphocytic leukemia. This sample comprised PBMCs, obtained after 36 months of ibrutinib treatment. CDR3 bases: TGTGCCAGCAGCAAAGGACAGGGGTACGAGCAGTACTTC. Protein: CASSKGQGYEQYF.